This section outlines one T cell receptor beta chain sequence together with its context. These data are taken from a study of blood T cell repertoires in COVID-19. Study overall: Nucleic acid was either cDNA or gDNA, and it came from T cells, B-cell-depleted T cells, or PBMCs.

Per the original data handling: Nucleated cell number was recorded as an estimate derived from reference gene primer amplification. TCRdb's copy holds only in-frame clones and misses some; the assay was immunoSEQ multiplex PCR. That table furnishes V, J and clone size, whereas the DNA furnished D and trimming. The sample gives around 420,000 clones, nearly 90% of which show up once; approximately 2.1% is in the top ten. In germline, CDR1 is SQVTM, CDR2 ANQGSEA. The CDR3 totals 13 residues. Trimming left V 6 bases short and J 0 bases short, with 12 bases between. Across 24 US areas, participants ranged in age from roughly 18 to 95 years.

The material sequenced was PBMCs or T cells enriched from blood (not recorded which). The chain links TRBV29-1 to TRBJ2-7; the D gene is possibly TRBD1 (6 bases). This receptor was obtained from a woman aged 40-49 years with acute COVID-19. The CDR3 bases are TGCAGCGTACAGGGACCCCTCTCCTACGAGCAGTACTTC. The encoded protein is CSVQGPLSYEQYF.